These 20 T cell receptor beta chains originate from one sample sequenced in a study of blood T cells in healthy people across ages. Sample-barcoded 5' priming and a J-beta primer mix drove a second PCR of roughly 6 to 12 cycles. TCRdb fed the 5' RACE reads into MiXCR, producing one record per CDR3 protein. The table lists fewer than 1.5 million distinct CDR3 sequences, 40% to 50% of them singletons. Sequencing was done on a sample of blood. These TCRs come from a woman under 30 in good health.

This clonotype was observed a few times. This rearrangement joins TRBV5-1 to TRBJ1-4; 9 nucleotides align to TRBD1. Germline V CDR1 and CDR2: SGHRS, YFSETQ. This CDR3 contains 15 residues. Trimming removed 4 bases from V and 1 base from J; junction bases left unmatched: 2. CDR3: CASSGQGRTNEKLFF. The CDR3 DNA reads as TGCGCCAGCAGCGGACAGGGGAGAACTAATGAAAAACTGTTTTTT.

The chain combines TRBV7-9 with TRBJ2-5; TRBD1 might be the D (5 bases). Between the trimmed V and J ends, which lost 2 bases and 11 bases, there was a span of 21 bases. Germline CDR1 reads SEHNR; CDR2 reads FQNEAQ (reference sequence). This CDR3 region has 15 residues. DNA for the CDR3: TGTGCCAGCAGCTTACCGGACACCGCCTTGGTTGAGCAGTACTTC. Its protein is CASSLPDTALVEQYF.

V gene TRBV10-3 combines with J gene TRBJ1-6, with D unresolved. V shed 7 bases and J shed 8 bases, with 12 bases lying between them. Per germline, CDR1 ENHRY and CDR2 SYGVKD. The CDR3 length is 13 residues. This chain's CDR3 is CAITFGGHSPLHF. CDR3 bases: TGTGCCATCACGTTCGGCGGGCATTCACCCCTCCACTTT.

The chain couples TRBV12-3 or TRBV12-4 to TRBJ2-1; D is undetermined. The V end was cut by 5 bases, the J end by 8 bases, with 13 bases between. The CDR3 spans 13 residues. Written as DNA, the CDR3 is TGTGCCAGCAGTCCCCCTCTATTCGATGAGCAGTTCTTC. Translation: CASSPPLFDEQFF.

The chain joins TRBV6-5 to TRBJ1-4, with D uncertain. Trimming cost V 5 bases and J 5 bases, with 15 bases left between them. CDR3 length: 15 residues. Germline lookup yields CDR1 MNHEY and CDR2 SVGAGI. The CDR3 sequence: CASSPGRGRNEKLFF. CDR3 nucleotide sequence: TGTGCCAGCAGTCCCGGTCGAGGCAGAAATGAAAAACTGTTTTTT.

This sequence joins TRBV9 and TRBJ1-1; D perhaps matches TRBD1 (6 bases). V dropped 0 bases and J dropped 5 bases, with 20 bases sitting between them. This CDR3 contains 17 residues. Germline loops: CDR1 SGDLS, CDR2 YYNGEE. The CDR3 loop is CASSVVSGGRDWTEAFF. The CDR3 DNA follows: TGTGCCAGCAGCGTAGTCTCCGGGGGCAGGGATTGGACTGAAGCTTTCTTT. Full variable domain (remainder filled in from reference TRBV9 and TRBJ1-1): DSGVTQTPKHLITATGQRVTLRCSPRSGDLSVYWYQQSLDQGLQFLIQYYNGEERAKGNILERFSAQQFPDLHSELNLSSLELGDSALYFCASSVVSGGRDWTEAFFGQGTRLTVV.

The gene calls are TRBV12-3 or TRBV12-4 and TRBJ2-1, with 8 positions matching TRBD2. Judging by the DNA end, TRBJ2-7 fits better; the J call may be wrong. The CDR3 covers 17 residues. Here the CDR3 DNA reads TGTGCCAGCAGCCCCTTGGTTACTAGCGGCTCCTACAATGAGCAGTACTTC. Its translation is CASSPLVTSGSYNEQYF.

V is TRBV20-1 and J is TRBJ1-2; 8 bases agree with TRBD1. V lost 4 bases to trimming and J lost 7 bases; unmatched junction nucleotides: 11. CDR3 size: 14 residues. Germline V lookup: CDR1 DFQATT, CDR2 SNEGSKA (reference sequence). The CDR3 nucleotides read TGCAGTGCTACGACAGGGGCCTCCGCGTTTGGCTACACCTTC. Protein sequence: CSATTGASAFGYTF.

This clonotype was observed a few times. This rearrangement joins TRBV9 to TRBJ2-7, with TRBD1 as a possible D gene (6 bases). The CDR3 is 15 residues long. Germline V CDR1 and CDR2: SGDLS, YYNGEE. V was pared by 4 bases and J by 2 bases, with 16 bases between. The CDR3 DNA follows: TGTGCCAGCAGCCCTCAGGTACAGGGCCCCTACGAGCAGTACTTC. It codes for CASSPQVQGPYEQYF.

This clonotype was seen a few times. The chain has TRBV20-1 and TRBJ2-5, with 8 bases aligning to TRBD2. The CDR3 has 13 residues. V shed 8 bases and J 5 bases; nucleotides not matched to a gene: 10. Germline CDR1 DFQATT, CDR2 SNEGSKA (reference sequence). The chain's CDR3 is CSTGAGAQETQYF. The CDR3 coding sequence is TGCAGTACCGGAGCGGGAGCTCAGGAGACCCAGTACTTC.

The J gene is TRBJ2-3, the V gene TRBV6-5; D call uncertain. V was clipped by 1 base and J by 4 bases, with 12 bases between them. The CDR3 is 15 amino acids. The V gene's germline CDR1 is MNHEY and CDR2 SVGAGI. CDR3 sequence: CASSYFSSASDTQYF. CDR3 sequence (DNA): TGTGCCAGCAGTTACTTTTCTAGTGCTTCAGATACGCAGTATTTT.

This clonotype was seen a handful of times. CDR3 sequence reads: CSARGVSGQVAYGYTF. The CDR3 DNA reads as TGCAGTGCTAGAGGGGTGTCGGGGCAGGTGGCCTATGGCTACACCTTC. This chain connects TRBV20-1 to TRBJ1-2; a possible D gene is TRBD1 (5 bases). V was cut by 1 base and J by 4 bases, with 19 bases left in between. Germline CDR1 reads DFQATT; CDR2 reads SNEGSKA (reference sequence). The CDR3 length is 16 residues.

This clonotype came up a few times. The chain combines TRBV4-1 with TRBJ2-5; D not certain. The CDR3 contains 16 residues. Germline V lookup: CDR1 MGHRA, CDR2 YSYEKL. V lost 1 base and J 0 bases, leaving 12 bases between the germline ends. The CDR3 DNA sequence: TGCGCCAGCAGCCAAGGAATAATACGGTACCAAGAGACCCAGTACTTC. It codes for CASSQGIIRYQETQYF.

V usage is TRBV20-1 and J usage is TRBJ2-1; D is unclear. The CDR3 is 13 residues long. Trimming cost V 0 bases and J 13 bases, with 16 bases left between them. Germline CDR1 reads DFQATT; CDR2 reads SNEGSKA (reference sequence). The CDR3: CSARDVHQETQFF. DNA for the CDR3: TGCAGTGCTAGAGATGTGCACCAAGAGACCCAGTTCTTC.

The chain couples TRBV5-1 to TRBJ2-3; perhaps TRBD1 as D (6 bases). The CDR3 has 14 amino acids. Germline V lookup: CDR1 SGHRS, CDR2 YFSETQ. Trimming pared 3 bases from V and 2 bases from J, leaving 10 bases between. As DNA, the CDR3 is TGCGCCAGCAGCTCAGGGGTCTACACAGATACGCAGTATTTT. Amino acid sequence: CASSSGVYTDTQYF.

This clonotype showed up just a few times. The chain combines TRBV10-3 with TRBJ2-5; TRBD2 is a possible D gene (6 bases). CDR3 length: 12 amino acids. With 10 bases removed from V and 5 bases from J, the gap between germline ends came to 14 bases. The germline gives CDR1 ENHRY, CDR2 SYGVKD. CDR3 nucleotide sequence: TGTGCCACTTCGACACGGGAGGAGACCCAGTACTTC. It codes for CATSTREETQYF.

The chain recombines TRBV20-1 with TRBJ2-2, with TRBD2 matching over 10 bases. The CDR3 covers 15 residues. Germline lookup yields CDR1 DFQATT and CDR2 SNEGSKA (reference sequence). After removal of 3 bases from V and 7 bases from J, the junction contained 8 bases not matched to a gene. The CDR3 sequence is CSASRASGRSGELFF. The CDR3 nucleotides are TGCAGTGCTAGTCGGGCTAGCGGGAGAAGCGGGGAGCTGTTTTTT.

A few counts support this clonotype. This chain links TRBV21-1 with TRBJ2-7; whether TRBD2, the table's D call, matches the DNA was not checked. TRBV21-1 is annotated as a pseudogene. CDR3 size: 17 residues. CDR3 sequence (DNA): TGTGCCAGCAGCAAAGCCATAGCGGGAGTCCACCCCTACGAGCAGTACTTC. Translated, it gives CASSKAIAGVHPYEQYF.

This clonotype was seen a few times. Sequence at one end of the junction differs from germline and may be a read error. The chain joins TRBV3-1 to TRBJ2-7; no clear D. Germline V gene lookup returns CDR1 LGHDT and CDR2 YNNKEL (reference sequence). The CDR3 is 13 amino acids. The DNA for the CDR3 is TGTGCCAGCAGTCAAGCTCCCATCTACGAGCAGTACTTC. Protein sequence: CASSQAPIYEQYF.

The chain recombines TRBV12-3 or TRBV12-4 with TRBJ1-1; D gene ambiguous. The length of the CDR3 is 15 residues. The V and J ends lost 4 bases and 8 bases respectively, with 20 bases between them. The CDR3 loop reads CASSSQAVIYPEAFF. The CDR3 DNA is TGTGCCAGCAGTTCCCAAGCAGTTATTTACCCAGAAGCTTTCTTT.